The clone carrying this TCR beta chain was recorded at least ten times. TCRdb re-derived calls from the 5' RACE reads in MiXCR, one entry per CDR3 protein. The sample carries around 100,000 distinct CDR3 sequences, around 8.6% recorded once. This specimen comes from a study of T cells after yellow fever vaccination. Per the germline V gene, CDR1 is SGHAT and CDR2 is FQNNGV. The V end was cut by 0 bases, the J end by 4 bases, with 18 bases between. The CDR3 is 17 amino acids. The chain uses TRBV11-2 and TRBJ1-2; D gene unclear. The sample here was CD8+ T cells sorted from PBMCs, taken 45 days after the yellow fever booster vaccination. The clonotype originates from a young man who received the YFV17D yellow fever vaccine. DNA for the CDR3: TGTGCCAGCAGCTTAGACCCCCAAGAGGCGGTTATCTATGGCTACACCTTC. The encoded protein is CASSLDPQEAVIYGYTF. Full variable domain (missing parts from reference TRBV11-2 and TRBJ1-2): EAGVAQSPRYKIIEKRQSVAFWCNPISGHATLYWYQQILGQGPKLLIQFQNNGVVDDSQLPKDRFSAERLKGVDSTLKIQPAKLEDSAVYLCASSLDPQEAVIYGYTFGSGTRLTVV.